Sequencing of this TCR beta chain was carried out in a study of blood T cell repertoires in COVID-19. Clinical history as reported by participants underpinned cohort assignment. The CDR3 spans 20 residues. Trimming shortened V by 2 bases and J by 6 bases, and 26 bases separated the two germline ends. The germline gives CDR1 MGHRA, CDR2 YSYEKL. Generated by immunoSEQ multiplex PCR, the TCRdb table keeps only in-frame clones and is missing some. The table records 400,000 or so clones, 90% of them present only once. The sequence derives from a man between 18 and 35 years old who had recovered from COVID-19. The gene calls are TRBV4-1 and TRBJ1-6; D remains ambiguous. The specimen was PBMCs or T cells enriched from blood (not recorded which). The CDR3, as DNA: TGCGCCAGCAGCCAATCATGGGAGGCGCGCTATGACATTGCTAATTCACCCCTCCACTTT. This gives the protein CASSQSWEARYDIANSPLHF.